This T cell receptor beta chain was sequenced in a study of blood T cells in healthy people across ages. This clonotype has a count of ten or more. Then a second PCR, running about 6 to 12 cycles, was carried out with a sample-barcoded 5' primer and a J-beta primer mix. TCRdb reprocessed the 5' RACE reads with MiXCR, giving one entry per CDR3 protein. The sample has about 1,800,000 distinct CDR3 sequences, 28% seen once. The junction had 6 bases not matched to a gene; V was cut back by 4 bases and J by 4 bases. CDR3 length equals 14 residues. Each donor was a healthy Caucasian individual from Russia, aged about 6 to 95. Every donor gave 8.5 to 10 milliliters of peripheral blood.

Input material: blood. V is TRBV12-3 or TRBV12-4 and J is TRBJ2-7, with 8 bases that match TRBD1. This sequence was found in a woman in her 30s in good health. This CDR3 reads CASSSGGVGYEQYF. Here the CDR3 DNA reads TGTGCCAGCAGTTCAGGGGGCGTAGGGTACGAGCAGTACTTC.